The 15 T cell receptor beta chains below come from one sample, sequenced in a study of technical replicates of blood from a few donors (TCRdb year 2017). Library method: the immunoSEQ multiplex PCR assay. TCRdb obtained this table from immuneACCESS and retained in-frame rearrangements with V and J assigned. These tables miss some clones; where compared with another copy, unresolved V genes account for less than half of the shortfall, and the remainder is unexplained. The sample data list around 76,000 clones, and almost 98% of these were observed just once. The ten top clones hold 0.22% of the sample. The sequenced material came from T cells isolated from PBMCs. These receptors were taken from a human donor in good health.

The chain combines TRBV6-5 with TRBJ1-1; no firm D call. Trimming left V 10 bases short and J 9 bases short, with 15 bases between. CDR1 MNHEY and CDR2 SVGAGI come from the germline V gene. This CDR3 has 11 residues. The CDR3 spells CATRGGVQAFF. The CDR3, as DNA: TGTGCCACCCGGGGTGGGGTACAAGCTTTCTTT.

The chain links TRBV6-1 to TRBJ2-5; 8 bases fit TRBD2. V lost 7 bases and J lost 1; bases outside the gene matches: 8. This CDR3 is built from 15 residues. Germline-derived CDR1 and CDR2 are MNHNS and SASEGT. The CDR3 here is CASMGSGSRQETQYF. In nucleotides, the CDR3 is TGTGCCAGCATGGGGAGCGGGAGCCGCCAAGAGACCCAGTACTTC.

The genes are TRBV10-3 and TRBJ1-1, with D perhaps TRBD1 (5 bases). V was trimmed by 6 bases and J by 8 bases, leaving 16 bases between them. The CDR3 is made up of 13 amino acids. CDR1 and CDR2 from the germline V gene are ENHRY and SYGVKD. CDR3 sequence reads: CAIRKVETDEAFF. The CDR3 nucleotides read TGTGCCATCAGAAAAGTCGAGACAGACGAAGCTTTCTTT.

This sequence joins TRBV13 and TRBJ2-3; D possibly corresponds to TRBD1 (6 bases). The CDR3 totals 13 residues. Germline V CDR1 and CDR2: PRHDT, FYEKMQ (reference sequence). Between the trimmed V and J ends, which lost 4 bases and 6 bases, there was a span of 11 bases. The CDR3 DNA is TGTGCCAGCAGCTCTACAGGGATGGATACGCAGTATTTT. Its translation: CASSSTGMDTQYF.

The CDR3 DNA follows: TGTGCCAGCAGCGCCCGGGACCGGGGGACCTCTGGAAACACCATATATTTT. Amino acid sequence: CASSARDRGTSGNTIYF. The chain has TRBV21-1 and TRBJ1-3. TRBV21-1 is flagged as a pseudogene. The CDR3 is 17 residues long.

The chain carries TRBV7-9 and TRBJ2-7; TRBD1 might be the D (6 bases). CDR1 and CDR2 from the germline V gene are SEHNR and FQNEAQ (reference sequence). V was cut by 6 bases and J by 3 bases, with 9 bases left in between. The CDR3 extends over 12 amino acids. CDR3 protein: CASSGGYYEQYF. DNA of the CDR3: TGTGCCAGCAGTGGGGGCTACTACGAGCAGTACTTC.

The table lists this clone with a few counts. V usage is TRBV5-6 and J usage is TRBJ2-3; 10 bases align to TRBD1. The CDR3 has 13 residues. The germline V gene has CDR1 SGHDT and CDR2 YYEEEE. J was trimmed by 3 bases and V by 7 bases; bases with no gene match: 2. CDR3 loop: CASVGQGTDTQYF. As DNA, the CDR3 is TGTGCCAGCGTGGGACAGGGGACAGATACGCAGTATTTT. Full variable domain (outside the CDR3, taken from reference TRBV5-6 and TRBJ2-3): DAGVTQSPTHLIKTRGQQVTLRCSPKSGHDTVSWYQQALGQGPQFIFQYYEEEERQRGNFPDRFSGHQFPNYSSELNVNALLLGDSALYLCASVGQGTDTQYFGPGTRLTVL.

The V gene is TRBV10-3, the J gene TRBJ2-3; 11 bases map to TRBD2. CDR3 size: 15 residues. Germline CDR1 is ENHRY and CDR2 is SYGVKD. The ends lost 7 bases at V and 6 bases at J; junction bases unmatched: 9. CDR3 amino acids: CAIKRSASGGDTQYF. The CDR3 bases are TGTGCCATCAAACGGTCGGCTAGCGGGGGGGATACGCAGTATTTT.

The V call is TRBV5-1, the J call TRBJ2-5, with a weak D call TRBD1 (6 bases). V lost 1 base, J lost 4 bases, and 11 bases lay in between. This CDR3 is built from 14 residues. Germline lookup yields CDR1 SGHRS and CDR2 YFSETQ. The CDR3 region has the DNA TGCGCCAGCAGCTTGACAGGGAGAGGAGAGACCCAGTACTTC. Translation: CASSLTGRGETQYF.

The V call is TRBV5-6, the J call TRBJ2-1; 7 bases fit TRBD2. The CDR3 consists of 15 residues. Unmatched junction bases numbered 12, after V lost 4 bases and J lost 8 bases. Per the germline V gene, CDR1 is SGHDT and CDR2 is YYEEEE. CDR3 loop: CASSDVLAASDEQFF. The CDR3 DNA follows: TGTGCCAGCAGCGATGTCCTAGCGGCAAGCGATGAGCAGTTCTTC.

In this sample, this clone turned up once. CDR3 DNA: TGTGCCAGTAGGGAGAACAGGGGGGTCGCCTACAATGAGCAGTTCTTC. Protein: CASRENRGVAYNEQFF. The chain combines TRBV19 with TRBJ2-1; 8 bases are shared with TRBD1. J was trimmed by 2 bases and V by 6 bases; bases with no gene match: 9. Germline CDR1 is LNHDA and CDR2 is SQIVND (reference sequence). The CDR3 covers 16 residues. The full variable domain, rest sourced from reference TRBV19 and TRBJ2-1, is DGGITQSPKYLFRKEGQNVTLSCEQNLNHDAMYWYRQDPGQGLRLIYYSQIVNDFQKGDIAEGYSVSREKKESFPLTVTSAQKNPTAFYLCASRENRGVAYNEQFFGPGTRLTVL.

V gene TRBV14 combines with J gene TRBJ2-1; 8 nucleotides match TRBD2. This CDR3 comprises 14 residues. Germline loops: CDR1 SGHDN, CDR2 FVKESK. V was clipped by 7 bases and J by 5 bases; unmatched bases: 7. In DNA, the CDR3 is TGTGCCAGCAAATTAGCGGGATGGCACAATGAGCAGTTCTTC. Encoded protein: CASKLAGWHNEQFF. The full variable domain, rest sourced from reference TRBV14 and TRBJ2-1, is EAGVTQFPSHSVIEKGQTVTLRCDPISGHDNLYWYRRVMGKEIKFLLHFVKESKQDESGMPNNRFLAERTGGTYSTLKVQPAELEDSGVYFCASKLAGWHNEQFFGPGTRLTVL.

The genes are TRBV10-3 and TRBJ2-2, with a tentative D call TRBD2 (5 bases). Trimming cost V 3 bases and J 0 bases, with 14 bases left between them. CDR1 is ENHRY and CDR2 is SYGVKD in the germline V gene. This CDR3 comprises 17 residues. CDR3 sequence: CAISDTERTANTGELFF. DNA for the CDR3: TGTGCCATCAGTGATACCGAGCGGACGGCGAACACCGGGGAGCTGTTTTTT.

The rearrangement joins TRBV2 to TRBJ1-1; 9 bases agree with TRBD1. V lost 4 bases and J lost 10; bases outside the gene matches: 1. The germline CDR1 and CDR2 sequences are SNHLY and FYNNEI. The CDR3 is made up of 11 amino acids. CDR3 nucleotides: TGTGCCAGCAGTGGGGGACAGGGAGCTTTCTTT. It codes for CASSGGQGAFF.

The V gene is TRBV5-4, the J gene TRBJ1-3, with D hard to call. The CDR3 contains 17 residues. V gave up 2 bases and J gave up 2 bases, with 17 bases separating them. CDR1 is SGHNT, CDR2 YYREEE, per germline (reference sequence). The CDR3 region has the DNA TGTGCCAGCAGCTTTACGGCGGTCCGGCGAGCTGGAAACACCATATATTTT. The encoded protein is CASSFTAVRRAGNTIYF.